The clone carrying this TCR beta chain came up once. Its antigen is undetermined. Reverse transcription of about 0.45 to 1 ug RNA was performed with random hexamers. Amplification of TCR beta CDR3 was carried out by immunoSEQ multiplex PCR, which covered 54 Vbeta and 13 Jbeta segments. TCRdb reprocessed the immunoSEQ multiplex PCR reads via MiXCR and lists one record per CDR3 protein. The sample lists some 150,000 distinct CDR3 sequences, roughly 94% seen once, with approximately 0.08% in the top ten. These data come from a study of CD8 T cells in Susac syndrome. Whole-study findings and limits: The TCR sequencing and HLA analysis in the study involved a relatively small number of individuals, as the study acknowledged.

Per germline, CDR1 SGHRS and CDR2 YFSETQ. The CDR3 length is 17 residues. V trimming: 3 bases; J trimming: 0 bases; junction bases outside the gene matches: 9. In blood CD8+ and CD4+ T cells, TCR beta underwent sequencing. TEMRA cells were FACS-enriched, while CD8+ and CD4+ T cells were negatively isolated. This TCR came from a human donor in good health. The chain couples TRBV5-1 to TRBJ2-3, with 8 nucleotides matching TRBD2. The specimen was CD4+ T cells from PBMCs. CDR3 DNA: TGCGCCAGCAGCTACAGTTTAGCGGGATCTAGCACAGATACGCAGTATTTT. Amino acid sequence: CASSYSLAGSSTDTQYF.